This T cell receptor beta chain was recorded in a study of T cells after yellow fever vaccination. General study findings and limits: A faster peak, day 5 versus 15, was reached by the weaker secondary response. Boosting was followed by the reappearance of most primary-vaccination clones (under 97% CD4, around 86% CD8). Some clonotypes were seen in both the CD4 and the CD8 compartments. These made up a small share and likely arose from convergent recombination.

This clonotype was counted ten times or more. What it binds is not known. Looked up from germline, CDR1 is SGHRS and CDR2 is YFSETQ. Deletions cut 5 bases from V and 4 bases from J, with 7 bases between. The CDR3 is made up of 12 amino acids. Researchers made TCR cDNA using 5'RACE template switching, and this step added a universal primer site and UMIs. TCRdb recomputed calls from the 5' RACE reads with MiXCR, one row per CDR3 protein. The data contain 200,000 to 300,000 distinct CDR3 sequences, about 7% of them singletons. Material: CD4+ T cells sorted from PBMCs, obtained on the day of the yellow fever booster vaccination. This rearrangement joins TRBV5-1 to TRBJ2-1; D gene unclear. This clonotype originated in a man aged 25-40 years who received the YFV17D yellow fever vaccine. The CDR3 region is CASSVTYNEQFF. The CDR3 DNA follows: TGCGCCAGCAGTGTCACGTACAATGAGCAGTTCTTC.